This TCR beta chain was documented in a study of blood T cell repertoires in COVID-19. Enrollees, roughly 18 to 89 years old, lived in about two dozen US areas. Generated by immunoSEQ multiplex PCR, the TCRdb table keeps only in-frame clones and is missing some. Of approximately 250,000 clones in the sample, approximately 90% were seen once. The receptor was derived from a man aged 40-55 years who had been exposed to COVID-19. The specimen was PBMCs or T cells enriched from blood (not recorded which).

CDR3 DNA: TGTGCCACCAGCAGAGTTTTGCAGGCCAACTATGGCTACACCTTC. Amino acids: CATSRVLQANYGYTF. The chain employs TRBV15 and TRBJ1-2, with D hard to call. V was cut by 1 base and J by 2 bases, with 11 bases left in between. This CDR3 region has 15 residues. The germline gives CDR1 LNHNV, CDR2 YYDKDF (reference sequence). The full variable domain, rest sourced from reference TRBV15 and TRBJ1-2, is DAMVIQNPRYQVTQFGKPVTLSCSQTLNHNVMYWYQQKSSQAPKLLFHYYDKDFNNEADTPDNFQSRRPNTSFCFLDIRSPGLGDTAMYLCATSRVLQANYGYTFGSGTRLTVV.